The 17 T cell receptor beta chains listed next were all sequenced from one sample in a study of shared clonotypes between healthy human individuals. The data were produced by immunoSEQ multiplex PCR, yet TCRdb's version contains in-frame clones alone and is incomplete. The sample has about 520,000 clones, about 78% seen once. Sequenced: PBMCs. Receptor source: a woman in her 40s in good health. Some clones in this sample may be carry-over from other donors' samples.

J is TRBJ2-5 and V is TRBV10-3; D possibly corresponds to TRBD2 (5 bases). This CDR3 is built from 14 residues. Germline-derived CDR1 and CDR2 are ENHRY and SYGVKD. V lost 0 bases and J lost 1, with 6 bases in between. This CDR3 reads CAISESLAQETQYF. The CDR3 DNA reads TGTGCCATCAGTGAGTCTCTAGCCCAAGAGACCCAGTACTTC.

This sequence joins TRBV6-5 and TRBJ1-1; TRBD1 matches at 9 bases. This CDR3 spans 16 amino acids. The V gene end was trimmed by 0 bases and the J gene end by 2 bases; junction bases not matched to a gene: 4. Looked up from germline, CDR1 is MNHEY and CDR2 is SVGAGI. CDR3 coding DNA: TGTGCCAGCAGTTACTCTCGGACAGGGGTAAACACTGAAGCTTTCTTT. It specifies CASSYSRTGVNTEAFF.

V gene TRBV29-1 combines with J gene TRBJ2-3; tentative D call: TRBD2 (7 bases). Trimming left V 5 bases short and J 2 bases short, with 17 bases between. Germline lookup yields CDR1 SQVTM and CDR2 ANQGSEA. CDR3 length: 15 amino acids. In nucleotides, the CDR3 is TGCAGCGTTCCGTCCGGGGGGCGATCCACAGATACGCAGTATTTT. It codes for CSVPSGGRSTDTQYF.

The V gene is TRBV18, the J gene TRBJ2-7; TRBD1 might be the D (6 bases). This CDR3 has 13 residues. Germline CDR1 and CDR2: KGHSH and LQKENI. V gave up 4 bases and J gave up 4 bases, with 11 bases separating them. CDR3 protein: CASSQAQGYEQYF. The DNA of the CDR3 is TGTGCCAGCTCACAGGCTCAGGGGTACGAGCAGTACTTC.

V usage is TRBV7-6 and J usage is TRBJ2-3, with 16 bases lining up with TRBD2. The CDR3 length is 16 residues. Germline CDR1 SGHVS, CDR2 FNYEAQ. With 5 bases clipped from V and 5 bases from J, the junction kept 4 bases outside the gene matches. This CDR3 is CASSRGLAGGGDTQYF. CDR3 DNA sequence: TGTGCCAGCAGCAGGGGACTAGCGGGAGGGGGAGATACGCAGTATTTT.

The chain joins TRBV25-1 to TRBJ1-2, with a tentative D call TRBD1 (5 bases). This CDR3 is 17 amino acids long. Deletions cut 1 base from V and 0 bases from J, with 15 bases between. In germline, CDR1 is MGHDK, CDR2 SYGVNS. The CDR3 sequence: CASSEFRGVGSNYGYTF. The CDR3 DNA is TGTGCCAGCAGTGAATTTCGGGGGGTCGGTTCTAACTATGGCTACACCTTC.

The chain joins TRBV5-1 to TRBJ1-1, with a weak D call TRBD1 (5 bases). V was clipped by 0 bases and J by 0 bases, with 9 bases between them. Per the germline V gene, CDR1 is SGHRS and CDR2 is YFSETQ. The CDR3 loop spans 15 amino acids. The CDR3 here is CASSLGLGVNTEAFF. CDR3 nucleotides: TGCGCCAGCAGCTTGGGCCTGGGGGTGAACACTGAAGCTTTCTTT.

This clone was seen once. V usage is TRBV28 and J usage is TRBJ1-4; 10 bases are a match to TRBD1. This CDR3 has 16 residues. Germline CDR1 is MDHEN and CDR2 is SYDVKM. Trimming cost V 4 bases and J 7 bases; bases outside gene matches: 9. The CDR3 loop is CASSSPTGGAGEKLFF. The DNA of the CDR3 is TGTGCCAGCAGTTCCCCGACAGGGGGCGCGGGTGAAAAACTGTTTTTT.

The rearrangement joins TRBV4-2 to TRBJ2-7; 8 positions match TRBD1. V lost 0 bases, J lost 2 bases, and 6 bases stayed unmatched. Germline CDR1 is LGHNA and CDR2 is YNFKEQ. CDR3 length equals 16 residues. The CDR3 DNA follows: TGTGCCAGCAGCCAAGAGGAGGCGACAGGGGCCTACGAGCAGTACTTC. Its protein is CASSQEEATGAYEQYF.

The rearrangement uses TRBV28 and TRBJ2-1; D remains unclear. The V and J ends lost 2 bases and 4 bases respectively, with 9 bases between them. The CDR3 has 14 amino acids. Germline assignment: CDR1 MDHEN and CDR2 SYDVKM. The CDR3 reads CASSLVGDYNEQFF. The CDR3 DNA sequence: TGTGCCAGCAGTTTAGTAGGCGATTACAATGAGCAGTTCTTC.

This clone was recorded many times. The sample holds other DNA sequences that translate to the same CDR3. The CDR3 region is CATSRDPQQQETQYF. Here the CDR3 DNA reads TGTGCCACCAGCAGAGATCCTCAGCAACAAGAGACCCAGTACTTC. The chain recombines TRBV15 with TRBJ2-5; D not certain. The CDR3 sequence is 15 residues long. Trimming removed 0 bases from V and 2 bases from J, with 10 bases in between. Per germline, CDR1 LNHNV and CDR2 YYDKDF (reference sequence).

The chain carries TRBV7-2 and TRBJ1-1, with D hard to call. V was cut by 2 bases and J by 2 bases, with 0 bases left in between. The CDR3 covers 11 residues. Germline V gene sequence: CDR1 SGHTA, CDR2 FQGNSA. This CDR3 is CASSLNTEAFF. The CDR3 DNA is TGTGCCAGCAGCTTAAACACTGAAGCTTTCTTT.

This chain uses TRBV18 with TRBJ1-1; D is possibly TRBD1 (6 bases). Trimming removed 1 base from V and 4 bases from J, with 16 bases in between. The CDR3 has 16 amino acids. Per germline, CDR1 KGHSH and CDR2 LQKENI. The CDR3 DNA reads TGTGCCAGCTCACCACGTACAGGGAGGTTTGCCACTGAAGCTTTCTTT. Translation gives CASSPRTGRFATEAFF. The complete variable domain, with remaining parts taken from reference TRBV18 and TRBJ1-1, reads NAGVMQNPRHLVRRRGQEARLRCSPMKGHSHVYWYRQLPEEGLKFMVYLQKENIIDESGMPKERFSAEFPKEGPSILRIQQVVRGDSAAYFCASSPRTGRFATEAFFGQGTRLTVV.

This clone came up many times. The chain is built from TRBV19 and TRBJ1-3; 8 bases fit TRBD1. The CDR3 length is 14 residues. The ends lost 7 bases at V and 4 bases at J; junction bases unmatched: 6. CDR1 and CDR2 (germline): LNHDA, SQIVND (reference sequence). This chain's CDR3 is CASKPGTGGNTIYF. The CDR3, as DNA: TGTGCCAGTAAACCGGGGACAGGCGGAAACACCATATATTTT.

The J gene is TRBJ2-1, the V gene TRBV2; D is perhaps TRBD1 (6 bases). In germline, CDR1 is SNHLY, CDR2 FYNNEI. The CDR3 covers 14 residues. V was cut by 2 bases and J by 7 bases, with 12 bases left in between. CDR3 nucleotide sequence: TGTGCCAGCAGTGAACCCCTAGACAGGAATGAGCAGTTCTTC. The encoded protein is CASSEPLDRNEQFF.

V and J are TRBV15 and TRBJ2-2; 8 positions match TRBD2. The CDR3 has 16 amino acids. Germline CDR1 LNHNV, CDR2 YYDKDF (reference sequence). With 4 bases clipped from V and 3 bases from J, the junction kept 7 bases outside the gene matches. The CDR3 loop reads CATSTRGGTDTGELFF. As DNA, the CDR3 is TGTGCCACCAGCACCCGGGGGGGCACGGACACCGGGGAGCTGTTTTTT.

CDR3 coding DNA: TGTGCCAGCTCACCCCGGGAGGGGGCGAGCGGGGAGCTGTTTTTT. Translated, it gives CASSPREGASGELFF. The chain is built from TRBV18 and TRBJ2-2; D perhaps matches TRBD2 (8 bases). CDR1 is KGHSH and CDR2 is LQKENI in the germline V gene. V lost 3 bases and J lost 7, with 15 bases in between. This CDR3 spans 15 amino acids.